This T cell receptor beta chain appears in the sequencing data of a study of blood T cell repertoires in COVID-19. Overall study context: Samples taken during acute and convalescent COVID-19 were collected in the United States, Italy and Spain.

The CDR3 runs to 12 residues. Deletions cut 10 bases from V and 4 bases from J, with 13 bases between. Germline values: CDR1 LNHDA, CDR2 SQIVND (reference sequence). Generated by immunoSEQ multiplex PCR, the TCRdb table keeps only in-frame clones and is missing some. Here the sample spans around 140,000 clones, roughly nine tenths being singletons. This chain links TRBV19 with TRBJ1-1, with TRBD1 as a possible D gene (6 bases). The origin of this receptor is a human donor in a cohort sampled during active COVID-19. Sequencing was done on a sample of peripheral blood. DNA of the CDR3: TGTGCCACCACCGAAGGGGGCACTGAAGCTTTCTTT. Its translation is CATTEGGTEAFF.